The entry below gives a single T cell receptor (beta chain) sequence along with its context. This entry is derived from a study of blood T cell repertoires in COVID-19. The table came from immunoSEQ multiplex PCR; TCRdb's copy has only in-frame clones and leaves some out. The table has some 250,000 clones, approximately 81% seen once; the top ten hold around 4.2%. Germline-derived CDR1 and CDR2 are SEHNR and FQNEAQ (reference sequence). This CDR3 has 13 amino acids. Trimming cost V 1 base and J 5 bases, with 6 bases left between them. The sequencing input was peripheral blood. This sequence originates from a man in his 60s with acute or convalescent COVID-19. V and J are TRBV7-9 and TRBJ2-1; no definite D call. DNA of the CDR3: TGTGCCAGCAGCTTAGGGGCAAACAATGAGCAGTTCTTC. Translation gives CASSLGANNEQFF.